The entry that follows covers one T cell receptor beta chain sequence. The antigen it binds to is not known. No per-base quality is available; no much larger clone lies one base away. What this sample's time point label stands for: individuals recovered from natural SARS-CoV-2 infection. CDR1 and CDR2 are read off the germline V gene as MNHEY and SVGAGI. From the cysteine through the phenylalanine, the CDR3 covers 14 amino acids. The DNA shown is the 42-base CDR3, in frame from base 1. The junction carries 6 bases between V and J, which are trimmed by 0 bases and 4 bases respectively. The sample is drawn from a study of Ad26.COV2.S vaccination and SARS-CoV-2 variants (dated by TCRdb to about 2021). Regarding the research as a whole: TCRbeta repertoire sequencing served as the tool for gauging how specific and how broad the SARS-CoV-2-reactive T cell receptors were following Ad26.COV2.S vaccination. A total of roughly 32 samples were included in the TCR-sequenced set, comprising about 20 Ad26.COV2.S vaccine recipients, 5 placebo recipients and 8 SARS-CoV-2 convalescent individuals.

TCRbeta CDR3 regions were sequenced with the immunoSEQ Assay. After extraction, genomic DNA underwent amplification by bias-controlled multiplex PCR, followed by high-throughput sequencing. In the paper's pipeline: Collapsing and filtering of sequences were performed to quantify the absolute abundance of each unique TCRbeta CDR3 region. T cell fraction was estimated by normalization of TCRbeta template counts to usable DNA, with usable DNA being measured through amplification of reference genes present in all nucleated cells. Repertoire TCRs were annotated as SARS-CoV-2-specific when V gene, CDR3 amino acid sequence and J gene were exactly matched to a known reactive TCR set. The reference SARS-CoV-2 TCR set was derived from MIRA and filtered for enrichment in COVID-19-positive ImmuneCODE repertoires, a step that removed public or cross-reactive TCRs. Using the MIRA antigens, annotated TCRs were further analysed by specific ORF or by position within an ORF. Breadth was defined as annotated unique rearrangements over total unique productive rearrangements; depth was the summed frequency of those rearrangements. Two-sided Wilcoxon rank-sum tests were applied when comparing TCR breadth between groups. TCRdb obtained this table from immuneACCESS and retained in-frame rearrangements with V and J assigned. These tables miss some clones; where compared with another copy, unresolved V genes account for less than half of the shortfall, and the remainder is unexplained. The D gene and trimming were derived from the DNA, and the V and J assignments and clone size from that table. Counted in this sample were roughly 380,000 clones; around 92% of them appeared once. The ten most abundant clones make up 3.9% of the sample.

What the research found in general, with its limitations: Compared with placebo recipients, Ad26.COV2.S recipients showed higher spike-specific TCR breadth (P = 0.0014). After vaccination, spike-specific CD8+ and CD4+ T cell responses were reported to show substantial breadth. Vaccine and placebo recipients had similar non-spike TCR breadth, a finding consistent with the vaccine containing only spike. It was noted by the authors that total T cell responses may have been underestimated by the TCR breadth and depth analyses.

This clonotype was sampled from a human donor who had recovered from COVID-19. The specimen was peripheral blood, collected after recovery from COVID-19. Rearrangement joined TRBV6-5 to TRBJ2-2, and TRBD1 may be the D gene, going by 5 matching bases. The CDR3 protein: CASSYSDSTGELFF. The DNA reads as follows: TGTGCCAGCAGTTACTCAGACAGCACCGGGGAGCTGTTTTTT.